One and the same sample provided the 25 T cell receptor beta chains below, sequenced in a study of T-cell memory formation after mild COVID-19 (dated by TCRdb to the early 2020s). Receptors were amplified or captured by 5' RACE. TCRdb shows the sequencer as Illumina NovaSeq 6000. In-frame beta chains were kept once TCRdb had trimmed the public reads at Q25 with fastp and called clones with MiXCR. Under each unique CDR3 protein, matching rows form one entry showing the most common genes and DNA. The sample includes 190,000 or so distinct CDR3 sequences, with under 12% observed a single time. The top ten hold approximately 3% of the sample. Sequencing was carried out using PBMCs or a T cell subset sorted from them (not recorded which). The receptors originated from a man aged 18 to 30 who had mild COVID-19 (a few samples of this study predate the infection). The sample titles of this study are shuffled in the database, so cell type and time point are left out; the donor was told from shared clones.

This clonotype was observed a few times. V gene TRBV6-5 combines with J gene TRBJ2-4, with D perhaps matching TRBD2 (5 bases). Germline V gene data show CDR1 as MNHEY and CDR2 as SVGAGI. V lost 8 bases and J 6 bases, leaving 11 bases between the germline ends. This CDR3 spans 12 amino acids. CDR3 protein: CASSGWGNIQYF. The CDR3 DNA reads TGTGCCAGCTCGGGGTGGGGAAACATTCAGTACTTC.

This clonotype appeared a few times. The rearrangement joins TRBV7-9 to TRBJ2-5; the D gene could be TRBD1 or TRBD2 (5 bases each). Trimming took off 0 bases at V and 5 bases at J, with 19 bases between the two ends. This CDR3 has 17 amino acids. Germline V gene data show CDR1 as SEHNR and CDR2 as FQNEAQ (reference sequence). This CDR3 reads CASSLAVGARSEETQYF. CDR3 bases: TGTGCCAGCAGCTTAGCTGTCGGGGCTAGATCGGAGGAGACCCAGTACTTC.

This clonotype has more than one count but fewer than ten. V usage is TRBV5-5 and J usage is TRBJ2-2; TRBD1 matches 8 bases. Unmatched junction bases numbered 13, after V lost 4 bases and J lost 5 bases. The CDR3 loop spans 17 amino acids. CDR1 is SGHKS, CDR2 YYEKEE, per germline (reference sequence). The CDR3 coding sequence is TGTGCCAGCAGCCGAGACACGACAGGGGTCGGAACCGGGGAGCTGTTTTTT. Protein product: CASSRDTTGVGTGELFF.

This clonotype was counted between two and nine times. The chain links TRBV10-3 to TRBJ2-7, with 8 positions matching TRBD2. V lost 11 bases and J lost 1; bases outside the gene matches: 10. The CDR3 is made up of 14 amino acids. From germline, CDR1 is ENHRY and CDR2 SYGVKD. The CDR3, as DNA: TGTGCCTTCCTTTTCGGGGGGGCTTCCTACGAGCAGTACGTC. Its protein product is CAFLFGGASYEQYV.

V is TRBV7-2 and J is TRBJ1-2; tentative D call: TRBD1 (6 bases). The CDR3 consists of 13 residues. The germline V gene has CDR1 SGHTA and CDR2 FQGNSA. With 3 bases removed from V and 6 bases from J, the gap between germline ends came to 11 bases. The CDR3 DNA reads as TGTGCCAGCAGCTTCCAGGGGTTGGATGGCTACACCTTC. Protein: CASSFQGLDGYTF.

A few counts support this clonotype. This chain uses TRBV9 with TRBJ2-1, with a possible D match to TRBD1 (6 bases). Germline V gene data show CDR1 as SGDLS and CDR2 as YYNGEE. Trimming removed 4 bases at V and 5 bases at J, with 13 bases between. The CDR3 runs to 14 residues. The CDR3 spells CASSFRQVDNEQFF. As DNA, the CDR3 is TGTGCCAGCAGCTTTCGACAGGTCGACAATGAGCAGTTCTTC.

This clonotype was counted ten times or more. V is TRBV7-9 and J is TRBJ1-3; the D gene is possibly TRBD1 (6 bases). The CDR3 sequence is 14 residues long. Germline CDR1 is SEHNR and CDR2 is FQNEAQ (reference sequence). The V end was cut by 5 bases, the J end by 0 bases, with 8 bases between. CDR3 DNA: TGTGCCAGCAGCCTACAGGGCTCTGGAAACACCATATATTTT. This translates into CASSLQGSGNTIYF. Looking up the rest from reference TRBV7-9 and TRBJ1-3 gives the full variable domain: DTGVSQNPRHKITKRGQNVTFRCDPISEHNRLYWYRQTLGQGPEFLTYFQNEAQLEKSRLLSDRFSAERPKGSFSTLEIQRTEQGDSAMYLCASSLQGSGNTIYFGEGSWLTVV.

The chain links TRBV7-3 to TRBJ1-2, with a possible D match to TRBD1 (5 bases). The length of the CDR3 is 12 residues. The germline gives CDR1 SGHTA, CDR2 FQGTGA. With 5 bases removed from V and 9 bases from J, the gap between germline ends came to 13 bases. CDR3 protein: CASSPGGGSYTF. In DNA, the CDR3 is TGTGCCAGCAGCCCCGGGGGAGGGAGCTACACCTTC.

The J gene is TRBJ1-1, the V gene TRBV7-8; D gene ambiguous. Deletions cut 6 bases from V and 2 bases from J, with 7 bases between. Germline values: CDR1 SGHVS, CDR2 FQNEAQ. There are 12 residues in the CDR3. The CDR3 bases are TGTGCCAGCAGAGGCCGAAACACTGAAGCTTTCTTT. Encoded protein: CASRGRNTEAFF.

This clonotype was observed many times. CDR3 nucleotides: TGTGCCAGCAGTGAAGTGTTCTTTCCCGAGCAGTACGTC. This codes for CASSEVFFPEQYV. V is TRBV2 and J is TRBJ2-7; D is uncertain. The V end lost 1 base, the J end lost 6 bases, and 10 bases lay between the germline ends. CDR1 SNHLY and CDR2 FYNNEI come from the germline V gene. CDR3 size: 13 residues.

This clonotype was recorded only once. The DNA for the CDR3 is TGCGCCAGCAGCCAAGATCCAGCAGATACGCAGTATTTT. It specifies CASSQDPADTQYF. This rearrangement joins TRBV4-3 to TRBJ2-3, with no clear D. The CDR3 has 13 amino acids. CDR1 is LGHNA and CDR2 is YSLEER in the germline V gene. With 0 bases removed from V and 4 bases from J, the gap between germline ends came to 5 bases.

The rearrangement joins TRBV27 to TRBJ2-1, with a weak D call TRBD1 (6 bases). Germline V lookup: CDR1 MNHEY, CDR2 SMNVEV (reference sequence). The CDR3 runs to 16 residues. Trimming took off 5 bases at V and 2 bases at J, with 16 bases between the two ends. The CDR3 coding sequence is TGTGCCAGCAGTCCAGCCATGAGACAGGCCTACAATGAGCAGTTCTTC. It encodes CASSPAMRQAYNEQFF.

The rearrangement links TRBV5-1 to TRBJ2-2; 12 bases match TRBD1. The CDR3 extends over 15 amino acids. J gave up 7 bases and V 4 bases, and 5 bases lay outside the gene matches. Germline V gene lookup returns CDR1 SGHRS and CDR2 YFSETQ. As DNA, the CDR3 is TGCGCCAGCAGCGCCGGGACAGGGGGCCGCGGGGAGCTGTTTTTT. Its protein is CASSAGTGGRGELFF. The variable domain in full, with the rest retrieved from reference TRBV5-1 and TRBJ2-2, is KAGVTQTPRYLIKTRGQQVTLSCSPISGHRSVSWYQQTPGQGLQFLFEYFSETQRNKGNFPGRFSGRQFSNSRSEMNVSTLELGDSALYLCASSAGTGGRGELFFGEGSRLTVL.

This clonotype has more than one count but fewer than ten. This chain connects TRBV6-5 to TRBJ1-3; 11 bases fit TRBD1. CDR3 length: 16 amino acids. V trimming: 6 bases; J trimming: 3 bases; junction bases outside the gene matches: 7. Germline V gene data show CDR1 as MNHEY and CDR2 as SVGAGI. CDR3 DNA sequence: TGTGCCAGCAGAGGACAGGGGGCTTCTAATGGAAACACCATATATTTT. Amino acid sequence: CASRGQGASNGNTIYF.

This clonotype was counted only a few times. V gene TRBV6-6 combines with J gene TRBJ2-1; tentative D call: TRBD2 (6 bases). V was trimmed by 6 bases and J by 3 bases, leaving 12 bases between them. The germline V gene has CDR1 MNHNY and CDR2 SVGAGI (reference sequence). The CDR3 sequence is 14 residues long. The CDR3 coding sequence is TGTGCCAGCAGGCGATTGACTAGCTACAATGAGCAGTTCTTC. It is translated as CASRRLTSYNEQFF.

This clonotype showed up many times. The J gene is TRBJ1-5, the V gene TRBV5-5, with D possibly TRBD1 on 5 matching bases. Germline assignment: CDR1 SGHKS and CDR2 YYEKEE (reference sequence). This CDR3 contains 17 residues. The V gene lost 3 bases and the J gene lost 2 bases, with 18 bases spanning the gap. The DNA for the CDR3 is TGTGCCAGCAGCTCCGGCCTGGCCAGGGAAGGCAATCAGCCCCAGCATTTT. Translated, it gives CASSSGLAREGNQPQHF. Full variable domain (rest looked up from reference TRBV5-5 and TRBJ1-5): DAGVTQSPTHLIKTRGQQVTLRCSPISGHKSVSWYQQVLGQGPQFIFQYYEKEERGRGNFPDRFSARQFPNYSSELNVNALLLGDSALYLCASSSGLAREGNQPQHFGDGTRLSIL.

This clonotype was seen a handful of times. Written as DNA, the CDR3 is TGTGCCAGCAGTTTTGGCAGGGGAGACACAGATACGCAGTATTTT. Translation gives CASSFGRGDTDTQYF. V and J are TRBV12-3 or TRBV12-4 and TRBJ2-3; perhaps TRBD1 as D (6 bases). The CDR3 sequence is 15 residues long. Trimming removed 3 bases from V and 2 bases from J, with 12 bases in between.

This clonotype was counted a few times. V usage is TRBV5-5 and J usage is TRBJ1-4; 8 bases agree with TRBD1. This CDR3 is built from 14 residues. CDR1 and CDR2 from the germline V gene are SGHKS and YYEKEE (reference sequence). Trimming removed 1 base from V and 6 bases from J; junction bases left unmatched: 2. CDR3 sequence reads: CASSLIQGDEKLFF. The CDR3, as DNA: TGTGCCAGCAGCTTGATACAGGGGGATGAAAAACTGTTTTTT.

The chain combines TRBV4-2 with TRBJ2-5, with D perhaps TRBD2 (7 bases). Trimming removed 4 bases from V and 5 bases from J, with 17 bases in between. Germline lookup yields CDR1 LGHNA and CDR2 YNFKEQ. This CDR3 spans 15 amino acids. CDR3 amino acids: CASSRTGGPGETQYF. CDR3 coding DNA: TGTGCCAGCAGCCGGACCGGGGGGCCGGGGGAGACCCAGTACTTC.

This clonotype has just a few counts. The chain combines TRBV5-1 with TRBJ1-5; D uncertain. The CDR3 sequence is 15 residues long. V dropped 4 bases and J dropped 6 bases, with 17 bases sitting between them. Germline-derived CDR1 and CDR2 are SGHRS and YFSETQ. The CDR3 DNA sequence: TGCGCCAGCAGCGTGGCAGGAGACCTGGGTCAGCCCCAGCATTTT. It codes for CASSVAGDLGQPQHF.

The chain has TRBV29-1 and TRBJ1-3, with no clear D. This CDR3 is 14 amino acids long. The V gene's germline CDR1 is SQVTM and CDR2 ANQGSEA. The V end was cut by 0 bases, the J end by 2 bases, with 8 bases between. CDR3 coding DNA: TGCAGCGTTGAAGATTGGAGTACTGGAAACACCATATATTTT. It specifies CSVEDWSTGNTIYF. The complete variable domain, with remaining parts taken from reference TRBV29-1 and TRBJ1-3, reads SAVISQKPSRDICQRGTSLTIQCQVDSQVTMMFWYRQQPGQSLTLIATANQGSEATYESGFVIDKFPISRPNLTFSTLTVSNMSPEDSSIYLCSVEDWSTGNTIYFGEGSWLTVV.

The chain has TRBV20-1 and TRBJ1-1; TRBD1 might be the D (5 bases). Deletions cut 3 bases from V and 5 bases from J, with 19 bases between. The CDR3 runs 15 residues. Germline lookup yields CDR1 DFQATT and CDR2 SNEGSKA (reference sequence). CDR3 nucleotides: TGCAGTGCTAGGTCCTGGGACGCGGGGTCGACTGAAGCTTTCTTT. This codes for CSARSWDAGSTEAFF.

At least ten counts were recorded for this clonotype. The chain combines TRBV5-1 with TRBJ1-6; 7 bases map to TRBD1. CDR1 is SGHRS, CDR2 YFSETQ, per germline. J lost 9 bases, V lost 4 bases, and 10 bases had no gene match. The CDR3 extends over 15 amino acids. The chain's CDR3 is CASSNSPGQSSPLHF. Written as DNA, the CDR3 is TGCGCCAGCAGCAATTCGCCGGGACAGTCTTCACCCCTCCACTTT.

The chain carries TRBV7-3 and TRBJ2-2; no clear D. Germline CDR1 and CDR2: SGHTA and FQGTGA. Trimming shortened V by 2 bases and J by 2 bases, and 6 bases separated the two germline ends. This CDR3 has 14 amino acids. CDR3 nucleotides: TGTGCCAGCAGCTTATGGCAAAACACCGGGGAGCTGTTTTTT. Protein product: CASSLWQNTGELFF.

This clonotype was detected ten times or more. The chain uses TRBV7-8 and TRBJ2-1, with 8 bases lining up with TRBD2. This CDR3 has 14 amino acids. V was pared by 7 bases and J by 6 bases, with 8 bases of the junction left unmatched. From germline, CDR1 is SGHVS and CDR2 FQNEAQ. The CDR3 DNA reads TGTGCCAGCACCGGGACTAGGGTTCCCAATGAGCAGTTCTTC. Translating gives CASTGTRVPNEQFF.